The 10 T cell receptor beta chains listed next were all sequenced from one sample in a study of shared clonotypes between healthy human individuals. The data were produced by immunoSEQ multiplex PCR, yet TCRdb's version contains in-frame clones alone and is incomplete. Of about 2.1 million clones listed, about 94% were seen once; the top ten hold over 1.5%. The naive CD8 fraction comprised CD45RO-negative cells positively selected for CCR7 and excluded terminally differentiated effector memory CD45RA+ cells. Sequencing was done on a sample of naive CD8+ T cells from PBMCs. All receptors come from a man younger than 35 in good health. Some clones in this sample may be carry-over from other donors' samples.

The gene calls are TRBV5-1 and TRBJ1-5, with 7 bases identical to TRBD1. The length of the CDR3 is 14 residues. In germline, CDR1 is SGHRS, CDR2 YFSETQ. The J segment lost 2 bases and the V segment lost 4 bases, leaving 3 bases of the junction unmatched. CDR3 residues: CASSPRGGNQPQHF. CDR3 nucleotides: TGCGCCAGCAGCCCCAGGGGGGGCAATCAGCCCCAGCATTTT.

V and J are TRBV5-1 and TRBJ2-7; possible D gene TRBD1, 6 bases. V shed 2 bases and J shed 5 bases, with 17 bases lying between them. The CDR3 is 15 amino acids. The germline CDR1 and CDR2 sequences are SGHRS and YFSETQ. The CDR3 nucleotides are TGCGCCAGCAGCTTTTCACAGGGACCGGAGAACGAGCAGTACTTC. Translated: CASSFSQGPENEQYF. The whole variable domain, filled in from reference TRBV5-1 and TRBJ2-7, reads KAGVTQTPRYLIKTRGQQVTLSCSPISGHRSVSWYQQTPGQGLQFLFEYFSETQRNKGNFPGRFSGRQFSNSRSEMNVSTLELGDSALYLCASSFSQGPENEQYFGPGTRLTVT.

The table lists this clone with a few counts. Within the sample, other DNA sequences also encode this same CDR3. The chain combines TRBV29-1 with TRBJ2-7; TRBD1 aligns across 8 bases. Trimming cost V 4 bases and J 0 bases; bases outside gene matches: 2. This CDR3 spans 13 amino acids. Germline-derived CDR1 and CDR2 are SQVTM and ANQGSEA. The CDR3 region has the DNA TGCAGCGTTGCAGGGGGCAGCTCCTACGAGCAGTACTTC. This encodes CSVAGGSSYEQYF.

The chain uses TRBV27 and TRBJ2-1, with D tentatively TRBD2 (7 bases). The germline CDR1 and CDR2 sequences are MNHEY and SMNVEV (reference sequence). The length of the CDR3 is 15 residues. V dropped 7 bases and J dropped 3 bases, with 16 bases sitting between them. CDR3 DNA sequence: TGTGCCAGCAAGCGGGGCCCAGGGGTCTACAATGAGCAGTTCTTC. Its protein is CASKRGPGVYNEQFF.

On this clone itself: The same CDR3 is also encoded by other DNA sequences in this sample. V usage is TRBV27 and J usage is TRBJ2-2; D is unclear. Germline V gives CDR1 MNHEY, CDR2 SMNVEV (reference sequence). The V gene lost 5 bases and the J gene lost 4 bases, with 8 bases spanning the gap. CDR3 size: 13 residues. In DNA, the CDR3 is TGTGCCAGCAGTCTAACTCTCACCGGGGAGCTGTTTTTT. Translation gives CASSLTLTGELFF.

Turning to this clone: Within the sample, other DNA sequences also encode this same CDR3. The chain combines TRBV29-1 with TRBJ2-5; D is unresolved. The CDR3 spans 10 residues. Germline CDR1 SQVTM, CDR2 ANQGSEA. Trimming took off 5 bases at V and 2 bases at J, with 3 bases between the two ends. This CDR3 is CSVPQETQYF. Here the CDR3 DNA reads TGCAGCGTTCCACAAGAGACCCAGTACTTC.

CDR3 sequence: CAIIPKGGTEAYEQYF. The DNA of the CDR3 is TGTGCCATCATCCCAAAGGGCGGGACAGAAGCCTACGAGCAGTACTTC. The chain has TRBV10-3 and TRBJ2-7, with D possibly TRBD1 on 7 matching bases. The germline V and J ends were trimmed by 7 bases and 2 bases, with 21 bases remaining between them. The CDR3 covers 16 residues. The germline V gene has CDR1 ENHRY and CDR2 SYGVKD.

This clone was counted between two and nine times. V and J are TRBV29-1 and TRBJ1-5; D remains ambiguous. Trimming stripped 5 bases from V and 3 bases from J, with 11 bases between. The CDR3 covers 13 residues. From germline, CDR1 is SQVTM and CDR2 ANQGSEA. The CDR3 bases are TGCAGCGTTAAGGACGGAAACAATCAGCCCCAGCATTTT. Protein product: CSVKDGNNQPQHF.

This clone was counted between two and nine times. This chain connects TRBV7-9 to TRBJ1-1, with a tentative D call TRBD1 (5 bases). The germline V and J ends were trimmed by 2 bases and 4 bases, with 14 bases remaining between them. The V gene's germline CDR1 is SEHNR and CDR2 FQNEAQ (reference sequence). The CDR3 length is 15 residues. Here the CDR3 DNA reads TGTGCCAGCAGCTTAAGGGACCTAGACAGCACTGAAGCTTTCTTT. Protein: CASSLRDLDSTEAFF.

The chain uses TRBV29-1 and TRBJ1-2; D might be TRBD1 (5 bases). Germline CDR1 SQVTM, CDR2 ANQGSEA. Trimming pared 1 base from V and 3 bases from J, leaving 15 bases between. This CDR3 region has 15 residues. CDR3: CSVEGRGPRDYGYTF. CDR3 nucleotides: TGCAGCGTTGAAGGGCGGGGCCCCAGGGACTATGGCTACACCTTC.